The 8 T cell receptor beta chains listed next were all sequenced from one sample in a study of blood T cell repertoires in COVID-19. Only in-frame clones appear in the TCRdb table, and some are missing; sequencing was by immunoSEQ multiplex PCR. The sample has 150,000 to 200,000 clones; around 80% are singletons. Sequencing was done on a sample of PBMCs or T cells enriched from blood (not recorded which). Every receptor here comes from a woman aged 50 to 65 with acute COVID-19.

The gene calls are TRBV6-5 and TRBJ1-6; tentatively, D is TRBD1 (5 bases). Deletions cut 2 bases from V and 4 bases from J, with 12 bases between. The CDR3 length is 16 residues. Looked up from germline, CDR1 is MNHEY and CDR2 is SVGAGI. This CDR3 is CASSYVRDRYNSPLHF. CDR3 sequence (DNA): TGTGCCAGCAGTTACGTCCGCGACAGATATAATTCACCCCTCCACTTT.

The rearrangement uses TRBV7-9 and TRBJ1-1; TRBD1 agrees at 7 bases. The CDR3 extends over 12 amino acids. V lost 10 bases and J lost 6; bases outside the gene matches: 8. The V gene's germline CDR1 is SEHNR and CDR2 FQNEAQ (reference sequence). The CDR3 bases are TGTGCCACCCGACAGGGCTATGCTGAAGCTTTCTTT. It is translated as CATRQGYAEAFF.

The rearrangement joins TRBV12-5 to TRBJ1-2; a possible D gene is TRBD1 (6 bases). Trimming pared 6 bases from V and 2 bases from J, leaving 16 bases between. The CDR3 extends over 15 amino acids. Looked up from germline, CDR1 is LGHNT and CDR2 is FRNRAP. The CDR3 loop is CASGAFDRPNYGYTF. The CDR3 nucleotides are TGTGCTAGTGGAGCCTTTGACAGGCCGAACTATGGCTACACCTTC.

The chain recombines TRBV5-1 with TRBJ2-5; 8 nucleotides align to TRBD1. In germline, CDR1 is SGHRS, CDR2 YFSETQ. V was clipped by 4 bases and J by 2 bases; unmatched bases: 4. This CDR3 region has 14 residues. The CDR3 reads CASSGGQAQETQYF. CDR3 DNA sequence: TGCGCCAGCAGCGGGGGACAGGCACAAGAGACCCAGTACTTC.

The chain employs TRBV2 and TRBJ1-2; 7 positions match TRBD1. CDR1 and CDR2 from the germline V gene are SNHLY and FYNNEI. The CDR3 length is 14 residues. Trimming at V came to 2 bases and at J to 7 bases, leaving 7 bases not matched to a gene. The CDR3 nucleotides are TGTGCCAGCAGTGAAAGACAGGGTGTAGGTGGCTACACCTTC. It yields the protein CASSERQGVGGYTF.

The V gene is TRBV6-4, the J gene TRBJ1-2; D gene uncertain. This CDR3 spans 15 amino acids. Germline lookup yields CDR1 MRHNA and CDR2 SNTAGT. Trimming removed 3 bases from V and 7 bases from J, with 18 bases in between. This chain's CDR3 is CASSEWETHRGGYTF. DNA of the CDR3: TGTGCCAGCAGTGAATGGGAGACACACCGGGGTGGCTACACCTTC.

The rearrangement links TRBV6-5 to TRBJ2-3, with 10 bases identical to TRBD2. The CDR3 sequence is 15 residues long. Germline V lookup: CDR1 MNHEY, CDR2 SVGAGI. V lost 6 bases, J lost 2 bases, and 5 bases stayed unmatched. CDR3 bases: TGTGCCAGCAGGACCCTAGCGGGGGTCACAGATACGCAGTATTTT. Protein: CASRTLAGVTDTQYF.

The J gene is TRBJ2-1, the V gene TRBV5-1; D perhaps matches TRBD2 (5 bases). The CDR3 spans 17 residues. Germline lookup yields CDR1 SGHRS and CDR2 YFSETQ. Trimming left V 4 bases short and J 0 bases short, with 17 bases between. CDR3 residues: CASSLRTLQSSYNEQFF. CDR3 coding DNA: TGCGCCAGCAGCCTTAGGACTCTACAGAGCTCCTACAATGAGCAGTTCTTC. The variable domain in full, completed from reference TRBV5-1 and TRBJ2-1, reads KAGVTQTPRYLIKTRGQQVTLSCSPISGHRSVSWYQQTPGQGLQFLFEYFSETQRNKGNFPGRFSGRQFSNSRSEMNVSTLELGDSALYLCASSLRTLQSSYNEQFFGPGTRLTVL.